Following are 5 T cell receptor beta chains from one sample sequenced in a study of CD8 T cells in ankylosing spondylitis (dated by TCRdb to the late 2010s). Libraries were prepared through 5' RACE. These reads were obtained on an Illumina HiSeq 2500. TCRdb applied fastp at Q25 and MiXCR to the public reads, then kept only in-frame beta chains. Merged by CDR3 protein, the rows form single entries marked with the most common genes and DNA. In all, the sample holds around 150,000 distinct CDR3 sequences, and approximately 20% of those were seen once. The ten largest account for approximately 7.6% of the sample. Sequencing was performed on blood, either unsorted or a sorted T cell fraction (not recorded which). Receptors were obtained from a male donor with ankylosing spondylitis or in good health (not recorded which).

This chain joins TRBV20-1 and TRBJ2-5, with TRBD1 matching over 9 bases. Germline V gene lookup returns CDR1 DFQATT and CDR2 SNEGSKA (reference sequence). J lost 4 bases, V lost 5 bases, and 8 bases had no gene match. The CDR3 is 14 amino acids. The CDR3 DNA reads TGCAGTGCTCCCAGACAGGGGGAACGAGAGACCCAGTACTTC. It codes for CSAPRQGERETQYF.

This clonotype was seen ten or more times. V is TRBV28 and J is TRBJ1-2; D uncertain. This CDR3 has 12 residues. Germline CDR1 reads MDHEN; CDR2 reads SYDVKM. The V end lost 5 bases, the J end lost 6 bases, and 10 bases lay between the germline ends. CDR3 loop: CASSPSVDGYTF. The CDR3 region has the DNA TGTGCCAGCAGTCCCTCGGTAGATGGCTACACCTTC.

This clonotype was found many times. The rearrangement uses TRBV29-1 and TRBJ2-7, with D unresolved. The CDR3 extends over 11 amino acids. The V gene lost 0 bases and the J gene lost 4 bases, with 4 bases spanning the gap. The germline V gene encodes CDR1 SQVTM and CDR2 ANQGSEA. The CDR3 nucleotides are TGCAGCGTTGAAGACCATTACGAGCAGTACTTC. This encodes CSVEDHYEQYF.

This clonotype appeared a few times. DNA of the CDR3: TGTGCCAGCAGTTCTTCAGGGAGCGATAATTCACCCCTCCACTTT. Translating it yields CASSSSGSDNSPLHF. The chain links TRBV28 to TRBJ1-6, with a possible D match to TRBD1 (5 bases). The CDR3 is 15 residues long. Trimming stripped 4 bases from V and 5 bases from J, with 12 bases between. CDR1 is MDHEN, CDR2 SYDVKM, per germline.

This clonotype was observed a single time. At one end the junction does not follow the germline gene, possibly because of a read error. The CDR3 region is CASSQERFTEELFF. DNA for the CDR3: TGTGCCAGCAGCCAAGAGCGGTTCACCGAGGAGCTGTTTTTT. The chain combines TRBV4-2 with TRBJ2-2; D remains unclear. Germline V gives CDR1 LGHNA, CDR2 YNFKEQ. CDR3 length: 14 residues.